The source of this T cell receptor beta chain is a study of T cells in Graves' hyperthyroidism and ophthalmopathy. Study findings and constraints: Most clonotypes expanded in the thyroid (above 0.001) were also present in blood.

Recently diagnosed hyperthyroidism of less than 2 months' duration affected patients aged 18 to 65. CDR1 and CDR2 (germline): MNHNS, SASEGT. V dropped 5 bases and J dropped 1 base, with 6 bases sitting between them. The CDR3 runs to 13 residues. This clonotype was observed many times. The antigen is unknown. RNA transcripts provided the source from which TCR beta CDR3 regions were amplified. The HTBI primer set drove a first-round RT-PCR of the TCR CDR3. TCRdb ran MiXCR on the multiplex PCR reads and lists one entry per CDR3 protein. The table records under 650,000 distinct CDR3 sequences, 15% to 20% of them present only once.

The receptor was isolated from a woman aged 25-40 years with Graves' hyperthyroidism. The sequenced material came from blood. The rearrangement joins TRBV6-1 to TRBJ1-5; D call uncertain. CDR3 amino acids: CASSYLSNQPQHF. The CDR3 nucleotides are TGTGCCAGCAGTTATTTGAGCAATCAGCCCCAGCATTTT.